This T cell receptor (beta chain) was identified during a study of PD-L1 blockade in urothelial cancer. For the study at large: Treatment start was followed by blood analysis at 3 weeks (second dose) and again at 6 weeks.

CDR3 length: 15 amino acids. V was clipped by 7 bases and J by 0 bases; unmatched bases: 8. Germline CDR1 SGHRS, CDR2 YFSETQ. Time point here: pretreatment peripheral blood. Measured with immunoSEQ multiplex PCR; TCRdb has only the in-frame clones, and not every one. Of about 74,000 clones in the sample, 85% to 90% are singletons; the top ten hold more than 3.5%. The receptor was isolated from a man aged 65 to 85 with urothelial cancer. V usage is TRBV5-1 and J usage is TRBJ2-7, with 9 bases lining up with TRBD1. This material consisted of PBMCs, taken around atezolizumab (anti-PD-L1) treatment. This chain's CDR3 is CASDPGQGSSYEQYF. In nucleotides, the CDR3 is TGCGCCAGCGATCCCGGACAGGGGAGCTCCTACGAGCAGTACTTC.